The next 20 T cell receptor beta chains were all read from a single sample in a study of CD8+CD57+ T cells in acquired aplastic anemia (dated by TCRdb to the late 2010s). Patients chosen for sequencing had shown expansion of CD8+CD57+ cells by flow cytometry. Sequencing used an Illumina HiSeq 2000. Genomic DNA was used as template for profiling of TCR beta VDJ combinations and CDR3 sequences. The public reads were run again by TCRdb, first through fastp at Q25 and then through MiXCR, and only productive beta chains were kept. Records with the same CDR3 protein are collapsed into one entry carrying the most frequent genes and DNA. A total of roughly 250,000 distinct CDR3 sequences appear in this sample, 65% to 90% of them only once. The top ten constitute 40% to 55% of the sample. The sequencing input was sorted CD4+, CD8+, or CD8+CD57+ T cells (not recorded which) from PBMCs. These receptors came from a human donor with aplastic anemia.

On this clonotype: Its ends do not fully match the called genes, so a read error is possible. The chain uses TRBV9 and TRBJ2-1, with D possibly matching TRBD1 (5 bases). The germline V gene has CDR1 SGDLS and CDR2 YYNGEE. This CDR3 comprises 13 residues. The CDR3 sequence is CASSAGSDTQQFF. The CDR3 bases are TGTGCCAGCAGCGCAGGGTCGGATACGCAACAGTTTTTC.

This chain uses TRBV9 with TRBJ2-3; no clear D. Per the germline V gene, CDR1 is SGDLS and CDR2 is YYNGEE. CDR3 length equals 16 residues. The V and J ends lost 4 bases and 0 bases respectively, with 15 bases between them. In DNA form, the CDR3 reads TGTGCCAGCAGCATTGACCAGCCAACTAGCACAGATACGCAGTATTTT. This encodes CASSIDQPTSTDTQYF.

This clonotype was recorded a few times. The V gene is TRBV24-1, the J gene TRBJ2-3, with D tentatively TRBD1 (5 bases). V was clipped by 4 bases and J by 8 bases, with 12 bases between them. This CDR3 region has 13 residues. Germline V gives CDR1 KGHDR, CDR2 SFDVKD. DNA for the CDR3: TGTGCCACCAGTGAGATGCCAGGGCGTACGCAGTATTTT. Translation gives CATSEMPGRTQYF.

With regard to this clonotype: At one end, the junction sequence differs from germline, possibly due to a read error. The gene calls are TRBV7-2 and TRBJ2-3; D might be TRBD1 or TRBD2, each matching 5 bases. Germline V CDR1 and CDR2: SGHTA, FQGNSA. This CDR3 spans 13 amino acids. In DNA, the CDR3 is TGTGCCAGCGGCGTCGGGGCCGCAGATACCGCCTACTTT. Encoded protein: CASGVGAADTAYF.

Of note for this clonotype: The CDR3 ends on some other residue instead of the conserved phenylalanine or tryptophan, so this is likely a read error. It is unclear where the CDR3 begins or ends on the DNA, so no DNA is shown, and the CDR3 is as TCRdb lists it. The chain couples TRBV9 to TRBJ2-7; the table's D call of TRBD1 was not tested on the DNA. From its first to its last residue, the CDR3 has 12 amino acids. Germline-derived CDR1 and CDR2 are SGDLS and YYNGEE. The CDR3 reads CASSLGGAKKHL.

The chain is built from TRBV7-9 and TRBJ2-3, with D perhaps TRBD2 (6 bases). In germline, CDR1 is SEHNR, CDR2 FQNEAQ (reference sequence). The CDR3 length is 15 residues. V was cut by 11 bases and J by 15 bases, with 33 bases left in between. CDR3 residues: CAYEVAACLTTQYYF. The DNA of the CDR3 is TGTGCCTACGAGGTAGCGGCGTGCCTCACAACTCAGTACTATTTT.

The CDR3 DNA is TGTGCCAGCAGGGAACGGGGGGTCGGCAATCAGCCCCAGCATTTT. It is translated as CASRERGVGNQPQHF. This rearrangement joins TRBV6-1 to TRBJ1-5; D possibly corresponds to TRBD1 (5 bases). Trimming took 6 bases from V and 2 from J, leaving 14 bases between them. The CDR3 has 15 residues. CDR1 MNHNS and CDR2 SASEGT come from the germline V gene.

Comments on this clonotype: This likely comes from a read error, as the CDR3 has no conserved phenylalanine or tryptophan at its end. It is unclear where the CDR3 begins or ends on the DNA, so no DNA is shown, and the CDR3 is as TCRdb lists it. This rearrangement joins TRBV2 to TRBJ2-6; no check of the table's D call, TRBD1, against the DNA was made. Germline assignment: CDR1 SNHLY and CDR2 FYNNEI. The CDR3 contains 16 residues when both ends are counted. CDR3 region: CASGDGGTDTQNFVTC.

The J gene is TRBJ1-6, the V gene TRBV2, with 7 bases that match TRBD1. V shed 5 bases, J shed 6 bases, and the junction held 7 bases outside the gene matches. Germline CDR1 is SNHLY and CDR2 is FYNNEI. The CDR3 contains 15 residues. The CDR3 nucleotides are TGTGCCAGCAGTTACGACAGGGACGCTAATTCACCCCTCCACTTT. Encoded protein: CASSYDRDANSPLHF.

The CDR3 DNA follows: TGTGCCAGCAGCTTGGAGGAGACCTGGGGAGAGACCCAGTACTTC. As protein: CASSLEETWGETQYF. The chain has TRBV5-6 and TRBJ2-5; D gene unclear. This CDR3 has 15 amino acids. V lost 0 bases to trimming and J lost 4 bases, with 13 bases between them. Germline V gene sequence: CDR1 SGHDT, CDR2 YYEEEE.

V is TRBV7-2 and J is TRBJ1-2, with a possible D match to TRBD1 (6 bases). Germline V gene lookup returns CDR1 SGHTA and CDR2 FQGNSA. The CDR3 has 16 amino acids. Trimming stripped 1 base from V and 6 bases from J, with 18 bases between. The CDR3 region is CASSLEGDRDVHGYTF. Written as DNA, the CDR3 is TGTGCCAGCAGCTTAGAGGGGGACCGGGATGTGCATGGCTACACCTTC.

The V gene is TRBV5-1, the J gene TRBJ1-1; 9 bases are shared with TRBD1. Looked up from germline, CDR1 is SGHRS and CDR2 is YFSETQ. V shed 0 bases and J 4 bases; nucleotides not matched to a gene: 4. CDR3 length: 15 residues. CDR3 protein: CASSLAQGQGTEAFF. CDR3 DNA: TGCGCCAGCAGCTTGGCCCAGGGACAGGGCACTGAAGCTTTCTTT.

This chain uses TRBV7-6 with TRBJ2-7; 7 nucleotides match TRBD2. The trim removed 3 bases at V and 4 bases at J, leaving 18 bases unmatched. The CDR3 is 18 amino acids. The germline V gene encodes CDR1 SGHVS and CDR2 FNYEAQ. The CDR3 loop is CASSFMGGSGALFYEQYV. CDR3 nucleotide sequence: TGTGCCAGCAGCTTCATGGGAGGGTCCGGGGCGCTGTTTTACGAGCAGTACGTC.

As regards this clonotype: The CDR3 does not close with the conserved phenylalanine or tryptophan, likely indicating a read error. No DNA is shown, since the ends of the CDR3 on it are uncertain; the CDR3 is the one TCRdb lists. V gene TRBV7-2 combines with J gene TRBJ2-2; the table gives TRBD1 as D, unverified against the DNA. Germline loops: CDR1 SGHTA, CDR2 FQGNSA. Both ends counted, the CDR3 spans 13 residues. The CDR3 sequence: CASSLAVDPDRYN.

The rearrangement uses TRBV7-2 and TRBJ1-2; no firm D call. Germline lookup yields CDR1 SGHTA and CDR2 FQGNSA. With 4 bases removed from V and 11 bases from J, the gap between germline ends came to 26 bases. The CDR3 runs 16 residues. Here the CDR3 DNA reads TGTGCCAGCAGCTGGGCGAGCGTGGCCGGCGATACGGGGTACACCTTC. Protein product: CASSWASVAGDTGYTF. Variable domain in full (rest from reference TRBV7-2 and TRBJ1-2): GAGVSQSPSNKVTEKGKDVELRCDPISGHTALYWYRQSLGQGLEFLIYFQGNSAPDKSGLPSDRFSAERTGGSVSTLTIQRTQQEDSAVYLCASSWASVAGDTGYTFGSGTRLTVV.

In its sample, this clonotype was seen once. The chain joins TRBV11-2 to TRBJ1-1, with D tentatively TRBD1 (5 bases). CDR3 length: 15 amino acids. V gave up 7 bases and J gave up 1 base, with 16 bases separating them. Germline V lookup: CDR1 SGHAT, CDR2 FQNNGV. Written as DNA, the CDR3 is TGTGCCAGCAACGCCGTCCAGGGAGGGAACACTGAAGCTTTCTTT. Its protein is CASNAVQGGNTEAFF.

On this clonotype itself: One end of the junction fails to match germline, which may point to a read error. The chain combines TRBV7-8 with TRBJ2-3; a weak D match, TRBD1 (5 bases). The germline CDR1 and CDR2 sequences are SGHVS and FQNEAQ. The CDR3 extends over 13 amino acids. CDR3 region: CASGADSNNEAYF. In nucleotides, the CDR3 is TGTGCCAGCGGGGCCGATTCGAACAATGAAGCGTACTTT. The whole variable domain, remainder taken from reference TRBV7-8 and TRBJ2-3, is GAGVSQSPRYKVAKRGQDVALRCDPISGHVSLFWYQQALGQGPEFLTYFQNEAQLDKSGLPSDRFFAERPEGSVSTLKIQRTQQEDSAVYLCASGADSNNEAYFGPGTRLTVL.

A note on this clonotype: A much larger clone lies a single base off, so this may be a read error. CDR3 nucleotide sequence: TGTGCCTGGAATTCCCAGGGGGAGACCCAGTACTTC. Amino acids: CAWNSQGETQYF. The chain has TRBV30 and TRBJ2-5; tentative D call: TRBD1 (6 bases). CDR1 and CDR2 (germline): GTSNPN, SVGIG (reference sequence). V gave up 4 bases and J gave up 5 bases, with 11 bases separating them. The CDR3 covers 12 residues.

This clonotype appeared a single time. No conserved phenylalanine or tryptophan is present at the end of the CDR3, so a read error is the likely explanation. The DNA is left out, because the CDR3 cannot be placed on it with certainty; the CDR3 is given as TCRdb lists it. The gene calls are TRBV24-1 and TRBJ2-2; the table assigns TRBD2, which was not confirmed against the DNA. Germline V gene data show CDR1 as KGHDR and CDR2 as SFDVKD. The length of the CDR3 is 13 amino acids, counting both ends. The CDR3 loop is CATTSPDTGELLA.

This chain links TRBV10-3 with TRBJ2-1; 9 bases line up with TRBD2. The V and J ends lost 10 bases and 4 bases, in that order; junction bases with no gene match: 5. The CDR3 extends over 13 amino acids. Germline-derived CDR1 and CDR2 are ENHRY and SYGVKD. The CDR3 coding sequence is TGTGCCACCAGACTAGCGGTGTACAATGAGCAGTTCTTC. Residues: CATRLAVYNEQFF.